A selection of T cell receptor beta chains follows, all from one sample in a study of cytomegalovirus exposure and HLA in healthy donors. Produced via immunoSEQ multiplex PCR; TCRdb's table is partial and in-frame only. This sample has 110,000 to 150,000 clones, with 55% to 80% found just once. Input material: PBMCs. The receptor set was obtained from a human donor in good health. Each CDR3 is given with its conserved first and last residue. A D gene is named only where the DNA matches it firmly. Clone size, where shown, is once, few, many, or a class for clones that have expanded.

TRBV2	-	TRBJ1-2	-	TGTGCCAGCAAGTGGTACAGGGATACCTATGGCTACACCTTC	CASKWYRDTYGYTF
TRBV10-3	-	TRBJ2-1	-	TGTGCCATCAGTGAGTCTGCGGGCGGGGGCGGTGTAAATGAGCAGTTCTTC	CAISESAGGGGVNEQFF
TRBV6-5	TRBD1	TRBJ2-2	few	TGTGCCAGCAGTCCATACACAGGGGGCACCGGGGAGCTGTTTTTT	CASSPYTGGTGELFF
TRBV29-1	-	TRBJ1-2	-	TGCAGCGTTAAAGGCCGACTAACTATCGGCTACACCTTC	CSVKGRLTIGYTF
TRBV28	TRBD1	TRBJ2-1	few	TGTGCCAGCACCCGGGACAGGGGGCTTAGTGAGCAGTTCTTC	CASTRDRGLSEQFF
TRBV5-6	-	TRBJ1-4	few	TGTGCCAGCAGCTCAGGACAAGGGGGAAAACTGTTTTTT	CASSSGQGGKLFF
TRBV5-5	TRBD1	TRBJ2-1	-	TGTGCCAGCAGGGAGGTCAGGGGGATGAACAATGAGCAGTTCTTC	CASREVRGMNNEQFF
TRBV5-1	-	TRBJ2-5	-	TGCGCCAGCAGCGCCGGCCTTGGCGGGGAAGAGACCCAGTACTTC	CASSAGLGGEETQYF
TRBV6-5	-	TRBJ2-5	few	TGTGCCAGCAGTCGATTCGGGGAGACCCAGTACTTC	CASSRFGETQYF
TRBV19	TRBD1	TRBJ2-3	few	TGTGCCAGTAAGATGACTTGGGACAGTCGGGCAGATACGCAGTATTTT	CASKMTWDSRADTQYF
TRBV7-3	-	TRBJ2-5	-	TGTGCCAGCAGCCCAGGACATAGCCCAGGAGAAGAGACCCAGTACTTC	CASSPGHSPGEETQYF
TRBV27	TRBD1	TRBJ2-7	-	TGTGCCAGCAGGCAGGGGGCTCCCCACGAGCAGTACTTC	CASRQGAPHEQYF
TRBV29-1	-	TRBJ2-5	few	TGCAGCGTTACGAGAGGGAACGCACAAGAGACCCAGTACTTC	CSVTRGNAQETQYF
TRBV2	-	TRBJ1-4	few	TGTGCCAGCAGTGAAAAAACGGGAGGGGAAAAACTGTTTTTT	CASSEKTGGEKLFF
TRBV10-1	TRBD1	TRBJ1-6	-	TGCGCCAGCAGTGAGTCTGGACAGGATAATTCACCCCTCCACTTT	CASSESGQDNSPLHF
TRBV29-1	TRBD1	TRBJ1-2	-	TGCAGCGCCACCTCGACAGGGTTGGGCGGCTACACCTTC	CSATSTGLGGYTF
TRBV28	-	TRBJ2-7	-	TGTGCCAGCAGTTTAGGCAGGGACTGTGAGCAGTACTTC	CASSLGRDCEQYF
TRBV7-2	TRBD1	TRBJ1-1	few	TGTGCCAGCAGCCCGCGGACAGGGGATGGCACTGAAGCTTTCTTT	CASSPRTGDGTEAFF
TRBV27	-	TRBJ2-1	-	TGTGCCAGCAGTGCGCTAAACAATGAGCAGTTCTTC	CASSALNNEQFF
TRBV4-1	TRBD1	TRBJ2-5	once	TGCGCCAGCAGCCAGTTATACGGACAGGGGGCTGAAGAGACCCAGTACTTC	CASSQLYGQGAEETQYF
TRBV28	-	TRBJ1-6	-	TGTGCCAGCAGTTTGGAGACCTCACCCCTCCACTTT	CASSLETSPLHF
TRBV19	-	TRBJ2-4	-	TGTGCCAGTAGTACAGGGGCAGGGTCGGCCAAAAACATTCAGTACTTC	CASSTGAGSAKNIQYF